The 20 T cell receptor beta chains listed next were all sequenced from one sample in a study of T cell changes during pregnancy in multiple sclerosis. Using immunoSEQ multiplex PCR, the repertoire was profiled, and TCRdb retains in-frame clones only, with some absent. Of 50,000 to 70,000 clones listed, roughly 90% are singletons. Specimen: CD8+ T cells from peripheral blood mononuclear cells, collected before pregnancy. These receptors were collected from a female donor with multiple sclerosis, enrolled in a pregnancy study.

This clone was counted once. This chain joins TRBV6-1 and TRBJ1-1, with D perhaps TRBD1 (6 bases). The CDR3 extends over 15 amino acids. Looked up from germline, CDR1 is MNHNS and CDR2 is SASEGT. The V end was cut by 1 base, the J end by 4 bases, with 13 bases between. For the CDR3, the DNA is TGTGCCAGCAGTGAAGTGGCGGGGGCGGTCACTGAAGCTTTCTTT. It codes for CASSEVAGAVTEAFF.

The J gene is TRBJ1-4, the V gene TRBV4-1, with 7 bases lining up with TRBD1. The CDR3 length is 15 residues. With 3 bases clipped from V and 7 bases from J, the junction kept 8 bases outside the gene matches. Germline loops: CDR1 MGHRA, CDR2 YSYEKL. As DNA, the CDR3 is TGCGCCAGCAGCCACTGGGGACAGAACCCTGAAAAACTGTTTTTT. It specifies CASSHWGQNPEKLFF.

This clone was observed at least ten times. The chain uses TRBV6-1 and TRBJ2-7; D is possibly TRBD2 (6 bases). The CDR3 length is 14 residues. With 3 bases removed from V and 11 bases from J, the gap between germline ends came to 20 bases. CDR1 and CDR2 from the germline V gene are MNHNS and SASEGT. This CDR3 is CASSEDQEGSWEYF. CDR3 DNA: TGTGCCAGCAGTGAGGACCAGGAGGGTTCTTGGGAGTACTTC.

The chain employs TRBV7-6 and TRBJ1-5; 11 positions agree with TRBD1. Germline V gives CDR1 SGHVS, CDR2 FNYEAQ. The J segment lost 6 bases and the V segment lost 1 base, leaving 8 bases of the junction unmatched. The CDR3 consists of 17 residues. The CDR3 DNA is TGTGCCAGCAGCTTAGGTCGGACAGGGGGCGAGAGTCAGCCCCAGCATTTT. Encoded protein: CASSLGRTGGESQPQHF.

The chain couples TRBV19 to TRBJ2-1, with a tentative D call TRBD1 (5 bases). The CDR3 spans 15 residues. Germline V lookup: CDR1 LNHDA, CDR2 SQIVND (reference sequence). V lost 0 bases and J 3 bases, leaving 9 bases between the germline ends. DNA of the CDR3: TGTGCCAGTAGTATAGATTTGGACAACTACAATGAGCAGTTCTTC. Translation gives CASSIDLDNYNEQFF.

The chain joins TRBV13 to TRBJ2-5; tentatively, D is TRBD2 (6 bases). CDR1 and CDR2 (germline): PRHDT, FYEKMQ (reference sequence). The CDR3 is 13 residues long. Trimming removed 8 bases at V and 4 bases at J, with 14 bases between. In nucleotides, the CDR3 is TGTGCCAGCGGGGGAGGCATTGGAGAGACCCAGTACTTC. Translation gives CASGGGIGETQYF.

This sequence joins TRBV7-9 and TRBJ2-7, with TRBD1 identical over 8 bases. V lost 4 bases and J lost 6; bases outside the gene matches: 14. This CDR3 contains 16 residues. CDR1 SEHNR and CDR2 FQNEAQ come from the germline V gene (reference sequence). CDR3: CASSSPFQGAASEQYF. The CDR3 DNA reads as TGTGCCAGCAGCTCCCCTTTTCAGGGGGCGGCCTCCGAGCAGTACTTC.

V and J are TRBV9 and TRBJ2-7; weak D call: TRBD1 (5 bases). Germline CDR1 SGDLS, CDR2 YYNGEE. CDR3 length: 13 residues. V shed 2 bases and J shed 2 bases, with 8 bases lying between them. In DNA form, the CDR3 reads TGTGCCAGCAGCGTTACAGGAACCTACGAGCAGTACTTC. It codes for CASSVTGTYEQYF.

The V gene is TRBV5-1, the J gene TRBJ2-1, with TRBD2 matching over 13 bases. The CDR3 loop spans 17 amino acids. Trimming removed 0 bases from V and 5 bases from J; junction bases left unmatched: 5. The germline V gene encodes CDR1 SGHRS and CDR2 YFSETQ. CDR3 nucleotide sequence: TGCGCCAGCAGCTTGGCCAGGACTAGCGGGGGCAACAATGAGCAGTTCTTC. This gives the protein CASSLARTSGGNNEQFF.

This chain joins TRBV2 and TRBJ2-1, with 7 bases lining up with TRBD2. Germline V gene lookup returns CDR1 SNHLY and CDR2 FYNNEI. There are 16 residues in the CDR3. The junction had 11 bases not matched to a gene; V was cut back by 1 base and J by 8 bases. The CDR3 is CASSEGLAPPNDEQFF. The DNA of the CDR3 is TGTGCCAGCAGTGAAGGACTAGCTCCCCCCAACGATGAGCAGTTCTTC.

The chain combines TRBV15 with TRBJ2-7, with 13 bases identical to TRBD2. V shed 8 bases, J shed 5 bases, and the junction held 0 bases outside the gene matches. CDR1 is LNHNV and CDR2 is YYDKDF in the germline V gene (reference sequence). The CDR3 loop spans 12 amino acids. In nucleotides, the CDR3 is TGTGCCACCGGACTAGCGGGGGACGAGCAGTACTTC. This sequence encodes CATGLAGDEQYF.

This chain links TRBV7-8 with TRBJ2-7; D remains unclear. CDR1 is SGHVS and CDR2 is FQNEAQ in the germline V gene. The length of the CDR3 is 12 residues. V shed 1 base and J shed 6 bases, with 7 bases lying between them. The CDR3 DNA follows: TGTGCCAGCAGCTTAGTACAGACCGAGCAGTACTTC. Translation: CASSLVQTEQYF.

V gene TRBV19 combines with J gene TRBJ1-1; 12 bases are shared with TRBD1. Per germline, CDR1 LNHDA and CDR2 SQIVND (reference sequence). CDR3 length equals 15 residues. J gave up 6 bases and V 5 bases, and 7 bases lay outside the gene matches. Here the CDR3 DNA reads TGTGCCAGTAGTTTGGGACAGGGGGCGGGATCTGAAGCTTTCTTT. This gives the protein CASSLGQGAGSEAFF.

The chain uses TRBV9 and TRBJ2-2; TRBD2 matches at 10 bases. The germline V gene has CDR1 SGDLS and CDR2 YYNGEE. This CDR3 is 17 amino acids long. The V segment lost 2 bases and the J segment 7 bases; nucleotides outside the gene matches: 11. The CDR3 bases are TGTGCCAGCAGCGTCCCAGCGGGGGGGCCATCGAACGGGGAGCTGTTTTTT. This gives the protein CASSVPAGGPSNGELFF.

The CDR3, as DNA: TGTGCCAGCAGCGTTTCGCCATCTAGGGGGGGGGACACTGAAGCTTTCTTT. The encoded protein is CASSVSPSRGGDTEAFF. V and J are TRBV9 and TRBJ1-1, with D maybe TRBD1 (6 bases). Trimming stripped 2 bases from V and 3 bases from J, with 20 bases between. Germline values: CDR1 SGDLS, CDR2 YYNGEE. This CDR3 is 17 amino acids long.

The chain joins TRBV5-6 to TRBJ2-1; TRBD1 matches at 9 bases. J gave up 14 bases and V 3 bases, and 15 bases lay outside the gene matches. There are 15 residues in the CDR3. Germline CDR1 is SGHDT and CDR2 is YYEEEE. This chain's CDR3 is CASSSGTGSVSMKFF. The CDR3 DNA is TGTGCCAGCAGCTCGGGGACAGGGTCCGTATCAATGAAGTTCTTC.

The rearrangement uses TRBV9 and TRBJ1-2; TRBD1 aligns across 8 bases. CDR1 SGDLS and CDR2 YYNGEE come from the germline V gene. V lost 4 bases, J lost 6 bases, and 5 bases stayed unmatched. The CDR3 totals 13 residues. The CDR3 loop is CASSPPGQDGYTF. The CDR3 DNA is TGTGCCAGCAGCCCACCGGGACAGGATGGCTACACCTTC.

The chain combines TRBV27 with TRBJ1-2; the D gene is possibly TRBD1 (6 bases). This CDR3 has 13 residues. Germline assignment: CDR1 MNHEY and CDR2 SMNVEV (reference sequence). Trimming stripped 5 bases from V and 2 bases from J, with 9 bases between. As DNA, the CDR3 is TGTGCCAGCAGTGGTACAGGGAACTATGGCTACACCTTC. Translated: CASSGTGNYGYTF.

The V call is TRBV5-4, the J call TRBJ2-7; TRBD1 matches 9 bases. This CDR3 has 16 amino acids. V lost 0 bases, J lost 5 bases, and 9 bases stayed unmatched. Germline V gene lookup returns CDR1 SGHNT and CDR2 YYREEE (reference sequence). CDR3 DNA: TGTGCCAGCAGCTTGGAGGTGACAGGGGGTTTCGACGAGCAGTACTTC. Its translation: CASSLEVTGGFDEQYF.

The chain uses TRBV6-1 and TRBJ1-2, with D perhaps matching TRBD1 (6 bases). The CDR3 loop spans 13 amino acids. The germline CDR1 and CDR2 sequences are MNHNS and SASEGT. V was trimmed by 5 bases and J by 6 bases, leaving 13 bases between them. CDR3 in amino acids: CASSTGRNDGYTF. Here the CDR3 DNA reads TGTGCCAGCAGTACAGGGAGAAACGATGGCTACACCTTC.